Presented here are 11 T cell receptor beta chains from one specimen sequenced in a study of siplizumab effects on memory and regulatory T cells. The repertoire was sequenced with immunoSEQ multiplex PCR; TCRdb's copy has only in-frame clones and lacks some. This table holds tens of thousands of clones, 83% found once. Specimen: memory CD4+ T cells sorted from blood. These receptors were taken from a human donor in good health.

The chain employs TRBV2 and TRBJ2-2; D is undetermined. V shed 2 bases and J shed 3 bases, with 4 bases lying between them. CDR1 SNHLY and CDR2 FYNNEI come from the germline V gene. This CDR3 contains 13 residues. The CDR3: CASSERDTGELFF. The DNA for the CDR3 is TGTGCCAGCAGTGAACGGGACACCGGGGAGCTGTTTTTT.

This chain links TRBV4-2 with TRBJ1-5; D gene unclear. The CDR3 has 16 amino acids. CDR1 and CDR2 from the germline V gene are LGHNA and YNFKEQ. V was trimmed by 0 bases and J by 0 bases, leaving 9 bases between them. The CDR3 sequence is CASSQDGQLSNQPQHF. In DNA form, the CDR3 reads TGTGCCAGCAGCCAAGATGGGCAACTTAGCAATCAGCCCCAGCATTTT.

The genes are TRBV5-1 and TRBJ1-4; 7 positions match TRBD1. CDR1 is SGHRS, CDR2 YFSETQ, per germline. With 6 bases clipped from V and 8 bases from J, the junction kept 13 bases outside the gene matches. The CDR3 has 15 amino acids. CDR3 region: CASKTGGTVGEKLFF. CDR3 DNA sequence: TGCGCCAGCAAGACCGGGGGGACAGTGGGAGAAAAACTGTTTTTT.

The V call is TRBV6-6, the J call TRBJ1-3; D might be TRBD1 (5 bases). Germline loops: CDR1 MNHNY, CDR2 SVGAGI (reference sequence). The CDR3 runs 16 residues. Trimming pared 7 bases from V and 0 bases from J, leaving 16 bases between. The CDR3 region has the DNA TGTGCCAGCATTTTACAGGATCAGGGCTCTGGAAACACCATATATTTT. It translates to CASILQDQGSGNTIYF.

The genes are TRBV5-1 and TRBJ2-5; TRBD2 matches 7 bases. V trimming: 4 bases; J trimming: 1 base; junction bases outside the gene matches: 13. The CDR3 contains 17 residues. Per the germline V gene, CDR1 is SGHRS and CDR2 is YFSETQ. The CDR3 region is CASSPPKAAGTQETQYF. CDR3 in DNA: TGCGCCAGCAGCCCTCCTAAGGCAGCGGGGACCCAAGAGACCCAGTACTTC.

The chain carries TRBV5-8 and TRBJ1-5, with TRBD1 matching over 11 bases. Per germline, CDR1 SGHTS and CDR2 YDEGEE. V lost 3 bases to trimming and J lost 4 bases; unmatched junction nucleotides: 9. This CDR3 region has 17 residues. The CDR3: CASSSDRGRGGNQPQHF. The CDR3, as DNA: TGTGCCAGCAGCTCGGACAGGGGGCGAGGTGGGAATCAGCCCCAGCATTTT.

The CDR3 DNA sequence: TGCGCCAGCAGCCAAGATCGCAGTACGGGGTTCGAGCAGTACTTC. This codes for CASSQDRSTGFEQYF. V is TRBV4-1 and J is TRBJ2-7, with a tentative D call TRBD2 (5 bases). This CDR3 comprises 15 residues. Between the trimmed V and J ends, which lost 0 bases and 6 bases, there was a span of 15 bases. CDR1 and CDR2 (germline): MGHRA, YSYEKL.

The chain uses TRBV6-6 and TRBJ1-2, with a tentative D call TRBD1 (6 bases). The germline V and J ends were trimmed by 6 bases and 5 bases, with 16 bases remaining between them. CDR3 size: 14 residues. Germline V lookup: CDR1 MNHNY, CDR2 SVGAGI (reference sequence). The CDR3 here is CASSNTGTSYGYTF. The CDR3 DNA reads as TGTGCCAGCAGCAACACCGGGACATCTTATGGCTACACCTTC.

The chain carries TRBV18 and TRBJ1-2; tentative D call: TRBD1 (5 bases). The CDR3 is 16 amino acids. V lost 3 bases and J 3 bases, leaving 17 bases between the germline ends. Per the germline V gene, CDR1 is KGHSH and CDR2 is LQKENI. The CDR3 DNA is TGTGCCAGCTCACCGACCTTGGGGCTTGCGGACTATGGCTACACCTTC. Its protein product is CASSPTLGLADYGYTF.

The chain uses TRBV6-1 and TRBJ1-2; D uncertain. The V and J ends lost 3 bases and 4 bases respectively, with 18 bases between them. The CDR3 runs 16 residues. CDR1 MNHNS and CDR2 SASEGT come from the germline V gene. CDR3 region: CASSDPNGLSGYGYTF. In DNA form, the CDR3 reads TGTGCCAGCAGTGACCCGAACGGCTTAAGCGGCTATGGCTACACCTTC.

The chain recombines TRBV6-5 with TRBJ2-2, with 7 bases aligning to TRBD1. This CDR3 region has 14 residues. V dropped 6 bases and J dropped 1; count of bases not matched to a gene: 2. From germline, CDR1 is MNHEY and CDR2 SVGAGI. The CDR3 nucleotides are TGTGCCAGCAGCCGGACAGGGAACACCGGGGAGCTGTTTTTT. It codes for CASSRTGNTGELFF.